This TCR beta chain was documented in a study of blood T cells in healthy people across ages (dated by TCRdb to the mid-2010s). Describing the broader study: In model experiments, template switching captured about one uniquely barcoded TCR beta cDNA molecule for every two T cells. Age-related changes in TCR beta repertoire diversity were measured in the study by deep sequencing normalized with unique cDNA molecular identifiers. Donors of different ages were randomly distributed across sequencing lanes to avoid experimental bias. Donors were grouped into four age groups: young (average approximately 15 years), middle-aged (under 40), aged (roughly 62) and long-lived (around 80). The study analyzed two additional independent replicas of 1 million unique cDNA reads from the same blood draw for two donors, one aged 18 to 29 and one aged 80 or older.

The donors were 40 or so Caucasian individuals from Russia, aged 6 to 90 years, who were systemically healthy. Each donor gave about 9.7 milliliters of peripheral blood, drawn into EDTA-treated Vacutainer tubes. PBMCs were isolated by Ficoll-Paque density-gradient centrifugation, with at least 7 million obtained per sample. Total RNA, at least 6 micrograms per sample, was extracted from PBMCs with Trizol reagent. Naive CD45RAhigh/CD27high T cell percentages were measured by flow cytometry on a PBMC aliquot from every donor. General study outcomes and caveats: The long-lived group showed more naive CD4+ T cells, fewer expanded clones and increased TCR diversity than the aged group, suggesting age selection. Estimates of total diversity from one million sequenced T cells were regarded as lower bounds and underestimates. The percentage of naive T cells measured by flow cytometry correlated strongly with observed TCR beta diversity. Observed TCR beta diversity per million T cells fell roughly linearly with age, and a significant reduction was already apparent by age about 38. Because profiling used bulk unsorted PBMCs, naive and antigen-experienced compartments could not be compared conclusively. The CMV infection status of donors was not known, potentially confounding age-related changes in expanded clonotypes.

This clonotype was observed many times. Its antigen is not yet known. Per-base quality was not reported, and no clone a single base away is much larger than it. Inclusive of the bounding cysteine and phenylalanine, the CDR3 is 15 residues long. The sequence is cut down to CDR3 DNA, 45 bases in frame from base 1. CDR1 is given as KGHDR and CDR2 as SFDVKD, both from the germline V gene. Unmatched junction bases come to 5, with V trimmed by 3 bases and J by 4 bases. Receptor libraries were prepared by 5' RACE. The run used an Illumina HiSeq 2500. A second PCR of 7 to 11 cycles was performed with a sample-barcoded 5' primer and a J-beta primer mix. Each TCR beta cDNA molecule received a unique molecular identifier from a template-switch 5' adaptor carrying 12 random nucleotides. Each sample yielded at least 3 million CDR3-containing paired-end reads. All of the RNA was converted into first-strand cDNA using the Mint cDNA synthesis kit, with a TRBC-specific oligonucleotide serving as the primer. Following uracil-DNA glycosylase treatment, all cDNA underwent a first 18-cycle PCR with the universal primers M1SS and BC2_uni_R. Turning to the authors' computational methods: Each sample was normalized by randomly selecting 1 million high-quality reads, each carrying a distinct molecular identifier. Reads with shared molecular identifiers were discarded instead of being binned into consensus sequences. MiTCR, with a Q25 quality threshold and the strictest error-elimination algorithm, was used for CDR3 identification, clonotype clustering and error correction. A nonparametric unseen species model using Euler transformation provided a lower-bound estimate of total TCR beta diversity. TCRdb applied fastp at Q25 and MiXCR to the public reads, then kept only in-frame beta chains. Identical CDR3 protein sequences are pooled into one entry, listed with their most common genes and DNA. These V and J calls originate from TCRdb's pipeline instead of the authors' own analysis. Here the sample has 780,000 or so distinct CDR3 sequences; about 56% occur a single time. The ten top clones hold roughly 25% of the sample.

The receptor was isolated from a man aged 35 to 55 in good health. The chain is encoded by TRBV24-1 joined to TRBJ1-2; 9 of the junction bases match TRBD1. Sequencing input: blood. The DNA sequence is as follows: TGTGCCACCAGTGATACGGGACAGGGAACCTATGGCTACACCTTC. This codes for CATSDTGQGTYGYTF.